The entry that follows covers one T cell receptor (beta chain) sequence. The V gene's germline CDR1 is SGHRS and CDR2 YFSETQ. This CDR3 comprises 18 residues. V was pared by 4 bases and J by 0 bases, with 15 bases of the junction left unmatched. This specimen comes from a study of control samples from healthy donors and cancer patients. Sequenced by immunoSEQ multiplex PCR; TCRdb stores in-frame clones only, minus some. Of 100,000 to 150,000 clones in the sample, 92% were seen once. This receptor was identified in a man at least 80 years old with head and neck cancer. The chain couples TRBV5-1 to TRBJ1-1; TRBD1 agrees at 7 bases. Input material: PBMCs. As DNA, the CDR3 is TGCGCCAGCAGCCCCTATAAAACAGGGGCTGGCATGAACACTGAAGCTTTCTTT. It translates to CASSPYKTGAGMNTEAFF.